This note documents a single TCR beta chain sequence. This sample stems from a study of cytomegalovirus exposure and HLA in healthy donors. The CDR3 runs 19 residues. V dropped 0 bases and J dropped 7; count of bases not matched to a gene: 18. In germline, CDR1 is SGHRS, CDR2 YFSETQ. Vbeta (60) and Jbeta (13) primers were used in the PCR. Libraries were prepared by immunoSEQ multiplex PCR; TCRdb keeps only in-frame clonotypes and omits some of them. The repertoire holds about 130,000 clones, around 80% seen once, with approximately 2.4% in the top ten. Input material: PBMCs. This clonotype was obtained from a man aged 50 or older in good health and CMV-seronegative. The chain uses TRBV5-1 and TRBJ2-3, with 9 positions matching TRBD1. CDR3 bases: TGCGCCAGCAGCTTGGCCGGGACAGGGTTAAGGAGAGGTGTTAATACGCAGTATTTT. Residues: CASSLAGTGLRRGVNTQYF.